This T cell receptor (beta chain) originates from a study of cytomegalovirus exposure and HLA in healthy donors. Both 60 Vbeta primers and 13 Jbeta primers went into the PCR. Assay: immunoSEQ multiplex PCR; the TCRdb copy retains only in-frame clones and omits some. The sample carries 110,000 to 150,000 clones, 65% to 85% recorded once. This clone was seen only once. Germline CDR1 SGHDT, CDR2 YYEEEE. Between the trimmed V and J ends, which lost 3 bases and 7 bases, there was a span of 16 bases. The CDR3 runs 15 residues. The specimen was PBMCs. This TCR was sampled from a man between 18 and 35 years old in good health and CMV-seronegative. The chain joins TRBV5-6 to TRBJ2-2; D is possibly TRBD2 (7 bases). CDR3 amino acids: CASSSQGSGGGELFF. In DNA, the CDR3 is TGTGCCAGCAGCTCCCAGGGGTCGGGGGGCGGGGAGCTGTTTTTT.